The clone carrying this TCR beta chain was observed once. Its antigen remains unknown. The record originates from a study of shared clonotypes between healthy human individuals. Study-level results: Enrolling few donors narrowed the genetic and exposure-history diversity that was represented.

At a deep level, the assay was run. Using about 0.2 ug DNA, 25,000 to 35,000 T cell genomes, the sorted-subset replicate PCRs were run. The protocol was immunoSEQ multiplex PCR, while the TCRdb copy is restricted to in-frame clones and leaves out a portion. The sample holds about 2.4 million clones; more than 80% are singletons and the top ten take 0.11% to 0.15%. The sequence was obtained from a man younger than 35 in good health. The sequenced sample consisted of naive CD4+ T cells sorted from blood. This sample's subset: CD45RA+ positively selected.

CDR3: CASRVTEGGGYTF. The CDR3 nucleotides read TGTGCCAGCAGGGTAACGGAAGGAGGGGGCTACACCTTC. The gene calls are TRBV2 and TRBJ1-2; D call uncertain. This CDR3 spans 13 amino acids. The ends were cut back, 6 bases at V and 8 bases at J, with 16 bases in the middle. Germline V gene sequence: CDR1 SNHLY, CDR2 FYNNEI.